These T cell receptor beta chains were read from a single sample in a study of T cell responses to AZD1222 COVID-19 vaccine. Sequencing used immunoSEQ multiplex PCR; TCRdb keeps in-frame clones, though not all of them. In the table there are around 150,000 clones, around 95% of which are singletons. Here the sequenced sample was peripheral blood, taken on day 0 of AZD1222 vaccination. The receptor source for this set is an adult in good health. CDR3s include the opening cysteine and the closing phenylalanine or tryptophan. The D gene is left open where the match is weak. The size of a clone is reported for some rows only, either as once, few or many, or as a class for expanded clones.

D gene: TRBD1
V gene: TRBV2
J gene: TRBJ2-1
clone size: NA
CDR3 protein: CASSEAPGQGGNEQFF
CDR3 DNA: TGTGCCAGCAGTGAAGCTCCGGGACAGGGGGGGAATGAGCAGTTCTTC

D gene: NA
V gene: TRBV6-5
J gene: TRBJ1-1
clone size: NA
CDR3 protein: CASTYQGDTEAFF
CDR3 DNA: TGTGCCAGCACCTACCAGGGAGACACTGAAGCTTTCTTT

D gene: NA
V gene: TRBV6-2/TRBV6-3
J gene: TRBJ2-5
clone size: NA
CDR3 protein: CASSYSGDVETQYF
CDR3 DNA: TGTGCCAGCAGTTACTCAGGCGATGTGGAGACCCAGTACTTC

D gene: TRBD1
V gene: TRBV5-1
J gene: TRBJ2-3
clone size: NA
CDR3 protein: CASSLTRTGSFSDTQYF
CDR3 DNA: TGCGCCAGCAGCTTGACCCGGACAGGAAGTTTTTCAGATACGCAGTATTTT

D gene: TRBD1
V gene: TRBV15
J gene: TRBJ1-4
clone size: NA
CDR3 protein: CATSRGGGGGEVNEKLFF
CDR3 DNA: TGTGCCACCAGCAGAGGCGGGGGAGGGGGCGAGGTTAATGAAAAACTGTTTTTT

D gene: TRBD1
V gene: TRBV2
J gene: TRBJ1-5
clone size: NA
CDR3 protein: CASSGTGGNQPQHF
CDR3 DNA: TGTGCCAGCAGTGGGACAGGAGGCAATCAGCCCCAGCATTTT

D gene: NA
V gene: TRBV10-3
J gene: TRBJ1-1
clone size: NA
CDR3 protein: CAISAENTEAFF
CDR3 DNA: TGTGCCATCAGTGCGGAGAACACTGAAGCTTTCTTT

D gene: TRBD1
V gene: TRBV4-1
J gene: TRBJ2-2
clone size: NA
CDR3 protein: CASSQPTGPGELFF
CDR3 DNA: TGCGCCAGCAGCCAACCGACAGGGCCCGGGGAGCTGTTTTTT

D gene: TRBD1
V gene: TRBV10-3
J gene: TRBJ2-2
clone size: NA
CDR3 protein: CAIKQRTGGETGELFF
CDR3 DNA: TGTGCCATCAAACAGCGGACAGGGGGCGAGACCGGGGAGCTGTTTTTT

D gene: TRBD1
V gene: TRBV19
J gene: TRBJ1-1
clone size: NA
CDR3 protein: CASRGQGLGTEAFF
CDR3 DNA: TGTGCCAGTAGGGGACAGGGATTAGGGACTGAAGCTTTCTTT

D gene: NA
V gene: TRBV6-6
J gene: TRBJ1-1
clone size: NA
CDR3 protein: CASSYGSGVSEAFF
CDR3 DNA: TGTGCCAGCAGTTACGGGAGTGGGGTATCTGAAGCTTTCTTT

D gene: NA
V gene: TRBV5-4
J gene: TRBJ2-1
clone size: NA
CDR3 protein: CASSLDAGTYNEQFF
CDR3 DNA: TGTGCCAGCAGCTTGGATGCGGGAACGTACAATGAGCAGTTCTTC

D gene: NA
V gene: TRBV28
J gene: TRBJ1-1
clone size: NA
CDR3 protein: CASTSYYSAGNTEAFF
CDR3 DNA: TGTGCCAGCACCTCCTACTACAGCGCAGGAAACACTGAAGCTTTCTTT

D gene: TRBD1
V gene: TRBV18
J gene: TRBJ2-1
clone size: NA
CDR3 protein: CASSTAGGASNEQFF
CDR3 DNA: TGTGCCAGCTCAACAGCAGGGGGCGCGAGCAATGAGCAGTTCTTC

D gene: TRBD1
V gene: TRBV9
J gene: TRBJ1-4
clone size: once
CDR3 protein: CASSVGQGNEKLFF
CDR3 DNA: TGTGCCAGCAGCGTGGGACAGGGGAATGAAAAACTGTTTTTT

D gene: NA
V gene: TRBV15
J gene: TRBJ2-5
clone size: NA
CDR3 protein: CATSRPLVGVQETQYF
CDR3 DNA: TGTGCCACCAGCAGACCACTAGTTGGGGTCCAAGAGACCCAGTACTTC

D gene: NA
V gene: TRBV6-2/TRBV6-3
J gene: TRBJ1-3
clone size: NA
CDR3 protein: CASSYYGRLGGNTIYF
CDR3 DNA: TGTGCCAGCAGTTACTATGGTCGACTAGGTGGAAACACCATATATTTT

D gene: NA
V gene: TRBV3-1/TRBV3-2
J gene: TRBJ1-4
clone size: once
CDR3 protein: CASSREGERDEKLFF
CDR3 DNA: TGTGCCAGCAGCAGAGAGGGGGAGAGAGATGAAAAACTGTTTTTT

D gene: TRBD2
V gene: TRBV11-2
J gene: TRBJ2-1
clone size: NA
CDR3 protein: CASRGLRTDNEQFF
CDR3 DNA: TGTGCCAGCAGGGGACTACGTACGGACAATGAGCAGTTCTTC

D gene: TRBD2
V gene: TRBV7-9
J gene: TRBJ2-2
clone size: NA
CDR3 protein: CASSSGLAGVTGELFF
CDR3 DNA: TGTGCCAGCAGTTCGGGATTAGCGGGAGTTACCGGGGAGCTGTTTTTT

D gene: NA
V gene: TRBV19
J gene: TRBJ2-2
clone size: NA
CDR3 protein: CASFSRALSNTGELFF
CDR3 DNA: TGTGCCAGCTTCTCCAGGGCGTTATCGAACACCGGGGAGCTGTTTTTT

D gene: NA
V gene: TRBV19
J gene: TRBJ1-6
clone size: NA
CDR3 protein: CASSVGVGSPLHF
CDR3 DNA: TGTGCCAGTAGCGTGGGGGTAGGTTCACCCCTCCACTTT

D gene: NA
V gene: TRBV30
J gene: TRBJ1-1
clone size: NA
CDR3 protein: CAWSRASKAEAFF
CDR3 DNA: TGTGCCTGGAGTAGGGCATCGAAGGCTGAAGCTTTCTTT

D gene: NA
V gene: TRBV5-1
J gene: TRBJ2-3
clone size: few
CDR3 protein: CASSLGGGGFSSDTQYF
CDR3 DNA: TGCGCCAGCAGCTTGGGGGGCGGCGGGTTTTCATCAGATACGCAGTATTTT

D gene: NA
V gene: TRBV4-1
J gene: TRBJ1-3
clone size: NA
CDR3 protein: CASSQDRLTVGHTIYF
CDR3 DNA: TGCGCCAGCAGCCAAGATCGATTGACGGTGGGACACACCATATATTTT

D gene: NA
V gene: TRBV24-1
J gene: TRBJ2-5
clone size: NA
CDR3 protein: CATSDWDVQETQYF
CDR3 DNA: TGTGCCACCAGTGATTGGGACGTTCAAGAGACCCAGTACTTC

D gene: NA
V gene: TRBV5-6
J gene: TRBJ2-3
clone size: NA
CDR3 protein: CASSLVSGDRQDTQYF
CDR3 DNA: TGTGCCAGCAGCTTGGTGTCAGGGGATCGGCAAGATACGCAGTATTTT

D gene: TRBD2
V gene: TRBV11-2
J gene: TRBJ2-5
clone size: NA
CDR3 protein: CASSFGLRSSGNQETQYF
CDR3 DNA: TGTGCCAGCAGCTTCGGACTGAGGTCTAGCGGGAACCAAGAGACCCAGTACTTC

D gene: NA
V gene: TRBV24-1
J gene: TRBJ2-3
clone size: NA
CDR3 protein: CATSDYHQFSIDTQYF
CDR3 DNA: TGTGCCACCAGTGATTATCATCAATTTTCGATAGATACGCAGTATTTT

D gene: TRBD2
V gene: TRBV9
J gene: TRBJ2-3
clone size: NA
CDR3 protein: CASSVGWSSGGLSTDTQYF
CDR3 DNA: TGTGCCAGCAGCGTAGGGTGGTCTAGCGGGGGTCTTAGCACAGATACGCAGTATTTT

D gene: NA
V gene: TRBV2
J gene: TRBJ1-1
clone size: NA
CDR3 protein: CASSPRLIRRYRTAFF
CDR3 DNA: TGTGCCAGCAGCCCGAGACTAATAAGACGATATAGGACAGCTTTCTTT

D gene: TRBD1
V gene: TRBV18
J gene: TRBJ2-2
clone size: NA
CDR3 protein: CASSPRGTDTGELFF
CDR3 DNA: TGTGCCAGCTCACCACGGGGGACAGACACCGGGGAGCTGTTTTTT